Shown below are 15 T cell receptor beta chains from a single sample sequenced in a study of liver allograft versus peripheral blood T cells (dated by TCRdb to about 2020). With regard to the full study: In liver transplant recipients, the study looked at T cell receptor repertoires in the peripheral blood and set them against the repertoires found within the transplanted livers.

Data came from an Illumina MiSeq. TCRdb passed the public sequencing reads through fastp at Q25 and MiXCR, retaining productive beta sequences. Each entry merges the rows of one CDR3 protein and shows their most common DNA and genes. This sample gives around 5,200 distinct CDR3 sequences in total; 15% to 20% of them show up just once. The ten largest clones capture roughly 49% of the sample. Source of these receptors: a human patient who had a liver transplant. After a transplant, the graft donor may have provided part of the T cells.

This clonotype was picked up a small number of times. The chain has TRBV16 and TRBJ1-2; D gene ambiguous. Per germline, CDR1 KGHSY and CDR2 FQNENV. Deletions cut 0 bases from V and 3 bases from J, with 11 bases between. CDR3 length equals 15 residues. The CDR3 reads CASSQSAAYHYGYTF. The CDR3 bases are TGTGCCAGCAGCCAATCGGCGGCCTACCACTATGGCTACACCTTC.

This clonotype has a count of ten or more. The chain employs TRBV27 and TRBJ2-7, with D perhaps TRBD1 or TRBD2 (6 bases each). CDR1 and CDR2 from the germline V gene are MNHEY and SMNVEV (reference sequence). V shed 5 bases and J shed 1 base, with 12 bases lying between them. This CDR3 is built from 14 residues. The CDR3 loop reads CASSIGGGSYEQYF. Written as DNA, the CDR3 is TGTGCCAGCAGTATAGGAGGGGGTTCCTACGAGCAGTACTTC.

In its sample, this clonotype was seen many times. The V call is TRBV7-9, the J call TRBJ1-2; D unresolved. The CDR3 loop spans 17 amino acids. Trimming left V 4 bases short and J 5 bases short, with 23 bases between. Germline loops: CDR1 SEHNR, CDR2 FQNEAQ (reference sequence). The CDR3 region is CASSSARESLLEYGYTF. CDR3 bases: TGTGCCAGCAGCTCCGCGCGGGAGTCGTTATTGGAATATGGCTACACCTTC.

The chain joins TRBV7-9 to TRBJ2-7; D unclear. The CDR3 has 12 amino acids. Germline CDR1 and CDR2: SEHNR and FQNEAQ (reference sequence). V was cut by 4 bases and J by 1 base, with 5 bases left in between. The CDR3 sequence: CASSSTSYEQYF. The CDR3 DNA reads TGTGCCAGCAGCTCCACGTCCTACGAGCAGTACTTC.

This chain links TRBV9 with TRBJ2-1; 9 bases fit TRBD1. TRBJ2-5 explains the end of the DNA better; the J call may be wrong. Germline V gene data show CDR1 as SGDLS and CDR2 as YYNGEE. This CDR3 is built from 16 residues. The CDR3 spells CASSGDRDRVIETQYF. The DNA for the CDR3 is TGTGCCAGCAGCGGGGACAGGGACAGGGTCATTGAGACCCAGTACTTC.

Details on this clonotype: A read error is possible here, since a much larger clone lies one base away. The CDR3 here is CAISPAPGPTQETQYF. The CDR3 DNA follows: TGTGCCATCAGTCCAGCCCCGGGACCGACGCAAGAGACCCAGTACTTC. The chain joins TRBV6-2 or TRBV6-3 to TRBJ2-5, with D tentatively TRBD1 or TRBD2 (5 bases each). This CDR3 has 16 residues. CDR1 is MNHEY and CDR2 is SVGEGT in the germline V gene.

This clonotype is medium-sized. This sequence joins TRBV10-3 and TRBJ1-4; D call uncertain. CDR1 and CDR2 (germline): ENHRY, SYGVKD. The CDR3 extends over 13 amino acids. V dropped 3 bases and J dropped 7 bases, with 9 bases sitting between them. The CDR3 DNA follows: TGTGCCATCAGTGACCTTGGAGCTGAAAAACTGTTTTTT. It yields the protein CAISDLGAEKLFF.

This chain uses TRBV12-3 or TRBV12-4 with TRBJ1-2, with D perhaps TRBD1 (5 bases). This CDR3 is 14 amino acids long. The V end was cut by 3 bases, the J end by 7 bases, with 15 bases between. This CDR3 reads CASSFGPGIGGYTF. CDR3 in DNA: TGTGCCAGCAGTTTTGGGCCAGGGATCGGTGGCTACACCTTC.

This clonotype was counted ten times or more. The chain has TRBV7-9 and TRBJ1-4; D is undetermined. Germline V lookup: CDR1 SEHNR, CDR2 FQNEAQ (reference sequence). This CDR3 has 13 amino acids. V gave up 1 base and J gave up 4 bases, with 4 bases separating them. The CDR3 DNA reads TGTGCCAGCAGCTTAGTGGGTAATGAAAAACTGTTTTTT. It codes for CASSLVGNEKLFF.

This clonotype is labeled as medium-sized. The rearrangement uses TRBV5-6 and TRBJ2-2, with 12 bases matching TRBD2. Germline V gene sequence: CDR1 SGHDT, CDR2 YYEEEE. V was clipped by 0 bases and J by 7 bases; unmatched bases: 4. This CDR3 has 16 residues. The CDR3 nucleotides read TGTGCCAGCAGCTTGGAACTAGCGGGAGGCTTCGGGGAGCTGTTTTTT. The encoded protein is CASSLELAGGFGELFF.

This clonotype is termed medium-sized (0.01 to 0.1%). The V call is TRBV7-2, the J call TRBJ2-1, with TRBD2 identical over 16 bases. The junction had 3 bases not matched to a gene; V was cut back by 1 base and J by 0 bases. The germline V gene encodes CDR1 SGHTA and CDR2 FQGNSA. This CDR3 is 19 amino acids long. CDR3 residues: CASSLVGLAGGSSYNEQFF. The CDR3 DNA is TGTGCCAGCAGCTTAGTGGGACTAGCGGGAGGGAGCTCCTACAATGAGCAGTTCTTC.

The chain combines TRBV5-4 with TRBJ2-1; no reliable D call. V dropped 1 base and J dropped 8 bases, with 4 bases sitting between them. The CDR3 runs to 11 residues. Germline loops: CDR1 SGHNT, CDR2 YYREEE (reference sequence). CDR3 protein: CASSLWDEQFF. In nucleotides, the CDR3 is TGTGCCAGCAGCTTGTGGGATGAGCAGTTCTTC.

The CDR3 spells CASSLGTGGDQPQHF. The DNA for the CDR3 is TGTGCCAGCAGCTTAGGGACAGGGGGCGATCAGCCCCAGCATTTT. The J gene is TRBJ1-5, the V gene TRBV7-9; 11 bases fit TRBD1. The CDR3 sequence is 15 residues long. Trimming removed 1 base from V and 5 bases from J; junction bases left unmatched: 1. The germline V gene encodes CDR1 SEHNR and CDR2 FQNEAQ (reference sequence).

CDR3 in DNA: TGTGCCAGCAGCTTAAAGGCTAAGAACACTGAAGCTTTCTTT. Translation: CASSLKAKNTEAFF. The rearrangement links TRBV13 to TRBJ1-1; D unclear. CDR3 length: 14 amino acids. Trimming removed 2 bases at V and 1 base at J, with 8 bases between. The germline CDR1 and CDR2 sequences are PRHDT and FYEKMQ (reference sequence).

This clonotype was observed many times. V usage is TRBV5-4 and J usage is TRBJ2-7, with 11 bases aligning to TRBD2. The CDR3 is 16 amino acids. The junction had 5 bases not matched to a gene; V was cut back by 0 bases and J by 3 bases. In germline, CDR1 is SGHNT, CDR2 YYREEE (reference sequence). CDR3 in DNA: TGTGCCAGCAGCTTGGCAACCGGGACTAGCGGCTACGAGCAGTACTTC. It translates to CASSLATGTSGYEQYF.